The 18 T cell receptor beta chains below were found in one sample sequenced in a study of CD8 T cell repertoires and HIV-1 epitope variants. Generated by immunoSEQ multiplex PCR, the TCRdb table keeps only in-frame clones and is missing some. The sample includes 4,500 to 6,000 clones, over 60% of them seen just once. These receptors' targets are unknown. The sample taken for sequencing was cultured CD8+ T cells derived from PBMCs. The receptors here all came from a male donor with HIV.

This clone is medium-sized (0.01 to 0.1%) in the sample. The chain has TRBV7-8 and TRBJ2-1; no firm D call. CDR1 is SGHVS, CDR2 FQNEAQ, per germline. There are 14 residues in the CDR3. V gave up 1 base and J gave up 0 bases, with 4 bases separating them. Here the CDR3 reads CASSLDSSYNEQFF. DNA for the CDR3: TGTGCCAGCAGCTTAGATAGCTCCTACAATGAGCAGTTCTTC.

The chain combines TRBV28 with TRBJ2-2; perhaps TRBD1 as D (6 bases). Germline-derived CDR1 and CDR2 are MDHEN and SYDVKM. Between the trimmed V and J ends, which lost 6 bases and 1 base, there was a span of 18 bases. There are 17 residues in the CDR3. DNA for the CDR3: TGTGCCAGCAGCCATCTTAAGGGGGATGTGAACACCGGGGAGCTGTTTTTT. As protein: CASSHLKGDVNTGELFF.

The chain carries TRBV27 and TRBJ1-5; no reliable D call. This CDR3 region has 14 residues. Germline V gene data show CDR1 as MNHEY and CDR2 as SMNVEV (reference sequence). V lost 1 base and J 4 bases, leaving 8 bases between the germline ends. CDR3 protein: CASSLLASNQPQHF. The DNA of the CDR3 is TGTGCCAGCAGTTTATTAGCCAGTAATCAGCCCCAGCATTTT.

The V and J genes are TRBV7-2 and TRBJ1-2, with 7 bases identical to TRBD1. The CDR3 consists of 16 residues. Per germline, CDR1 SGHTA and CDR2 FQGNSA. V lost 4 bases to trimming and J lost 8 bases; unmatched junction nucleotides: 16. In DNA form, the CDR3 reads TGTGCCAGCAGCTCCTACAGGGGCCTGCTGGTGAGGGGCTACACCTTC. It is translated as CASSSYRGLLVRGYTF.

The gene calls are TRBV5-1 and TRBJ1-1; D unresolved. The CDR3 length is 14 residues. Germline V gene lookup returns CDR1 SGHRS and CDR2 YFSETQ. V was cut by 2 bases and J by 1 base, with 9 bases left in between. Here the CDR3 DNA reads TGCGCCAGCAGCTTTGGGTGGGAGAACACTGAAGCTTTCTTT. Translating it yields CASSFGWENTEAFF. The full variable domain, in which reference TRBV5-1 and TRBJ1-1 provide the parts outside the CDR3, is KAGVTQTPRYLIKTRGQQVTLSCSPISGHRSVSWYQQTPGQGLQFLFEYFSETQRNKGNFPGRFSGRQFSNSRSEMNVSTLELGDSALYLCASSFGWENTEAFFGQGTRLTVV.

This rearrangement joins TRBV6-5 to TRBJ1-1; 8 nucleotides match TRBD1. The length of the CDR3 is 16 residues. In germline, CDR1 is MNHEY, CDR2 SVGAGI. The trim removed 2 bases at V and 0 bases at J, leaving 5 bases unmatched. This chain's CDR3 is CASSYANRGMNTEAFF. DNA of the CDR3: TGTGCCAGCAGTTACGCGAACAGGGGGATGAACACTGAAGCTTTCTTT.

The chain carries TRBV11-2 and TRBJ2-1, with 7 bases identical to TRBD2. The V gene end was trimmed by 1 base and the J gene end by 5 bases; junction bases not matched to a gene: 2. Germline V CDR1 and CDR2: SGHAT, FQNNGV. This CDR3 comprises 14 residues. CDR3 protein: CASSLGLADNEQFF. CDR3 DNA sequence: TGTGCCAGCAGCTTAGGGCTAGCGGACAATGAGCAGTTCTTC.

As DNA, the CDR3 is TGCAGCGGGACTAGCGACAATGAAGAGACCCAGTACTTC. Its protein product is CSGTSDNEETQYF. The chain combines TRBV29-1 with TRBJ2-5, with 9 bases identical to TRBD2. Trimming cost V 7 bases and J 3 bases; bases outside gene matches: 6. CDR1 and CDR2 (germline): SQVTM, ANQGSEA. The CDR3 loop spans 13 amino acids.

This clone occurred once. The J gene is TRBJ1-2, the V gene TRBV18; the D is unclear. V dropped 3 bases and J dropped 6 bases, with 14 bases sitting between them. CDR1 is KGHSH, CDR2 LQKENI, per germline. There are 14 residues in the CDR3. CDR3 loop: CASSPTASADGYTF. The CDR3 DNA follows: TGTGCCAGCTCACCGACTGCTTCGGCCGATGGCTACACCTTC.

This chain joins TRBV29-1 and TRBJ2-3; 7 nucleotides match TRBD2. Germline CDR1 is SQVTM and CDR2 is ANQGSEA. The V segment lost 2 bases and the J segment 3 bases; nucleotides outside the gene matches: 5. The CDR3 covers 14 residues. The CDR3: CSVEPAGRTDTQYF. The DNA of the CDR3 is TGCAGCGTTGAACCAGCGGGGCGTACAGATACGCAGTATTTT.

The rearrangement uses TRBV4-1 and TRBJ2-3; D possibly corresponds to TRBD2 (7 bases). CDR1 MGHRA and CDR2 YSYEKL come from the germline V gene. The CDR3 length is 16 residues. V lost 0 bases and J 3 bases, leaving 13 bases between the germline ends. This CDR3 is CASSQDRGAGTDTQYF. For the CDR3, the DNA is TGCGCCAGCAGCCAAGATCGGGGGGCAGGGACAGATACGCAGTATTTT.

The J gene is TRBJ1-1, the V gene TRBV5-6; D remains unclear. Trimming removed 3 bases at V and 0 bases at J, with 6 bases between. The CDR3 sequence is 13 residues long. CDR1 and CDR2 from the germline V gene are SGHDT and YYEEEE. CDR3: CASSWALNTEAFF. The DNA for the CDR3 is TGTGCCAGCAGCTGGGCTTTGAACACTGAAGCTTTCTTT.

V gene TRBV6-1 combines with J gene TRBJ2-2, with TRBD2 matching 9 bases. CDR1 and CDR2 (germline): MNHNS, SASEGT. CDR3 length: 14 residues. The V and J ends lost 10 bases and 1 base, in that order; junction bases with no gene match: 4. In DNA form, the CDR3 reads TGTGCCACCTCTAGCGGGGTGAACACCGGGGAGCTGTTTTTT. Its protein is CATSSGVNTGELFF.

CDR3 amino acids: CASSWSENMVYEQYF. CDR3 nucleotide sequence: TGTGCCAGCAGCTGGTCCGAAAATATGGTGTACGAGCAGTACTTC. The V and J genes are TRBV5-6 and TRBJ2-5; D ambiguous. TRBJ2-7 matches the DNA end more closely, so the J call is doubtful. The length of the CDR3 is 15 residues. Germline V lookup: CDR1 SGHDT, CDR2 YYEEEE.

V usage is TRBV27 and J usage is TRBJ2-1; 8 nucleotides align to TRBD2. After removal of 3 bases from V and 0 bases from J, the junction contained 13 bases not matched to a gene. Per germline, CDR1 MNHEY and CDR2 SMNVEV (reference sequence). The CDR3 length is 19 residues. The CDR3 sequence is CASSFSGTRGSSSYNEQFF. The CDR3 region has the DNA TGTGCCAGCAGTTTCTCCGGGACTAGGGGCTCCAGCTCCTACAATGAGCAGTTCTTC.

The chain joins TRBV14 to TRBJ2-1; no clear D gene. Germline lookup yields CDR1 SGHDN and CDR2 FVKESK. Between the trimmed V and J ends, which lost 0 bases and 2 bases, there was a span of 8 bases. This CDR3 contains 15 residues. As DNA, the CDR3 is TGTGCCAGCAGCCAAGATCGGAAGCCCTACAATGAGCAGTTCTTC. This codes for CASSQDRKPYNEQFF.

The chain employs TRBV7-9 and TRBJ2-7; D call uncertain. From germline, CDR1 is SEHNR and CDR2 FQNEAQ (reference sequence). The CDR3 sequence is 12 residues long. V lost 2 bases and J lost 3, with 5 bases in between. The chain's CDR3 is CASSLQFYEQYF. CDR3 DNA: TGTGCCAGCAGCTTACAGTTCTACGAGCAGTACTTC.

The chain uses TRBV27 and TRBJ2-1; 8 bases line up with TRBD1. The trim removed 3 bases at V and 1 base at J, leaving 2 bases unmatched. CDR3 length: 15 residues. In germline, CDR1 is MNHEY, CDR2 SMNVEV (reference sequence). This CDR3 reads CASSFRQGSYNEQFF. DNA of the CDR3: TGTGCCAGCAGTTTCCGACAGGGGTCCTACAATGAGCAGTTCTTC.